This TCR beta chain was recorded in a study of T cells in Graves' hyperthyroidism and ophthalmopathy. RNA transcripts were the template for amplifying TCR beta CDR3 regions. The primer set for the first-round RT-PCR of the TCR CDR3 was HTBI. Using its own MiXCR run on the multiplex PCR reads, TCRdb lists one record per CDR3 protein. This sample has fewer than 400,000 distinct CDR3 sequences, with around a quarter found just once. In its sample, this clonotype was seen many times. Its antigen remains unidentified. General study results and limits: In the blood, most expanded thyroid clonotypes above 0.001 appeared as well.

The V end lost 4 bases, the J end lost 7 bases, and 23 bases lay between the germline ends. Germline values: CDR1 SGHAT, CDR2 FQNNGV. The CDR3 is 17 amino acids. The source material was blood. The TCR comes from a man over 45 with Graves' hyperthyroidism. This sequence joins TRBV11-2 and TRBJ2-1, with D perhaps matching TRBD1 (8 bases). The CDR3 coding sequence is TGTGCCAGCAGCTCGGACAGGGCGTGGGAGGGTAGGAATGAGCAGTTCTTC. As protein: CASSSDRAWEGRNEQFF.